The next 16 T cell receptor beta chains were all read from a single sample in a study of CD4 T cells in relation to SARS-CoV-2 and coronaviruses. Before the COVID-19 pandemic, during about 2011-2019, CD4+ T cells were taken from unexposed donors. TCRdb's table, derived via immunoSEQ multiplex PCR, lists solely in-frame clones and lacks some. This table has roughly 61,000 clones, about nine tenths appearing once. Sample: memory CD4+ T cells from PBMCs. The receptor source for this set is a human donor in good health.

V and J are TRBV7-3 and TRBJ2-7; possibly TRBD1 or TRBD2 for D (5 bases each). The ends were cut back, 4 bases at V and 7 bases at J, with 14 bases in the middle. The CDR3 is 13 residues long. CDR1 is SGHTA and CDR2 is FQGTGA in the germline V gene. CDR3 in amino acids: CASSSDSGFEQYF. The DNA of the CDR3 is TGTGCCAGCAGCTCGGACTCAGGGTTTGAGCAGTACTTC.

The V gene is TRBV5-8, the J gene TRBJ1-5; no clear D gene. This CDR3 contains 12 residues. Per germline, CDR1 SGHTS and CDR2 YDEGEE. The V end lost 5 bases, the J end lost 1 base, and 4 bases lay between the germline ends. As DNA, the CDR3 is TGTGCCAGCAGGGACAGCAATCAGCCCCAGCATTTT. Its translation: CASRDSNQPQHF.

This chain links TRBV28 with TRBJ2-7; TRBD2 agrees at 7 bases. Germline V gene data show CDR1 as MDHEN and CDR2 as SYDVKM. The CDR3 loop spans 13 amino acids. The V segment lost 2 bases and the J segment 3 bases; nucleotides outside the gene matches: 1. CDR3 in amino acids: CASSLSGIYEQYF. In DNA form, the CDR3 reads TGTGCCAGCAGTTTAAGCGGGATCTACGAGCAGTACTTC.

CDR3 amino acids: CASSAWGGTNYGYTF. The DNA for the CDR3 is TGTGCCAGCAGCGCTTGGGGAGGGACCAACTATGGCTACACCTTC. The rearrangement links TRBV5-8 to TRBJ1-2; tentative D call: TRBD1 (5 bases). Between the trimmed V and J ends, which lost 4 bases and 2 bases, there was a span of 15 bases. The CDR3 totals 15 residues. Germline values: CDR1 SGHTS, CDR2 YDEGEE.

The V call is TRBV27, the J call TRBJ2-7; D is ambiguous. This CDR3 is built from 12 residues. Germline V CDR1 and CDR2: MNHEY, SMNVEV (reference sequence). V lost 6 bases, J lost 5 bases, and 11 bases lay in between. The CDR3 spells CASSHLQNEQYF. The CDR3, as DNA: TGTGCCAGCAGCCACCTACAAAACGAGCAGTACTTC.

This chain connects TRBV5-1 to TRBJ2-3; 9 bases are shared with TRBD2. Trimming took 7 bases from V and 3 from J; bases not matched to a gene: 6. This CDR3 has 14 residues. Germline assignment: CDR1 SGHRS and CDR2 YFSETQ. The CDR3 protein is CASRLAGRTDTQYF. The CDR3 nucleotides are TGCGCCAGCCGGCTAGCGGGACGTACAGATACGCAGTATTTT.

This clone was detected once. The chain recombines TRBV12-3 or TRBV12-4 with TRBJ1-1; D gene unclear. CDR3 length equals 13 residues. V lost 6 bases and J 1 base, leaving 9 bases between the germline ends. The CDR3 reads CASSLQQNTEAFF. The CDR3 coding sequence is TGTGCCAGCAGCCTCCAGCAGAACACTGAAGCTTTCTTT.

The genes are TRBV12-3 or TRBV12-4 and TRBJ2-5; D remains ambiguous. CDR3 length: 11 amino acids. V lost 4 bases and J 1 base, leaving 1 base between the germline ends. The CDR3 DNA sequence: TGTGCCAGCAGTTCCCAAGAGACCCAGTACTTC. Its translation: CASSSQETQYF.

The CDR3 loop reads CASSRQGFLVEAFF. In nucleotides, the CDR3 is TGTGCCAGCAGTCGACAGGGCTTCCTAGTGGAAGCTTTCTTT. The V call is TRBV28, the J call TRBJ1-1; 7 bases are shared with TRBD1. V dropped 5 bases and J dropped 8; count of bases not matched to a gene: 11. The CDR3 has 14 amino acids. The V gene's germline CDR1 is MDHEN and CDR2 SYDVKM.

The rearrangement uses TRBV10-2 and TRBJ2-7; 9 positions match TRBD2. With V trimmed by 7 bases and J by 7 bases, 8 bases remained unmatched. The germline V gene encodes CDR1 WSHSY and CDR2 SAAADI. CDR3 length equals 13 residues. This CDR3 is CASTPGLAREQYF. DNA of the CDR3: TGCGCCAGCACCCCGGGACTAGCTCGGGAGCAGTACTTC.

This CDR3 is CASSLVGGRVWSYNEQFF. The CDR3 nucleotides are TGTGCCAGCAGTTTAGTCGGGGGGAGAGTTTGGTCCTACAATGAGCAGTTCTTC. The V and J genes are TRBV27 and TRBJ2-1, with 7 bases fitting TRBD2. The CDR3 is 18 residues long. Germline trimming cut 2 bases from V and 1 base from J; bases unmatched to any gene: 11. The germline V gene has CDR1 MNHEY and CDR2 SMNVEV (reference sequence).

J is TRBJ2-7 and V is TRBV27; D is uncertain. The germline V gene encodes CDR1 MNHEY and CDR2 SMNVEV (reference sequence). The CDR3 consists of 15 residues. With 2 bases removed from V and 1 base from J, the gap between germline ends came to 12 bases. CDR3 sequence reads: CASSLQAGRSYEQYF. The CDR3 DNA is TGTGCCAGCAGTTTACAGGCAGGTCGGTCCTACGAGCAGTACTTC.

In nucleotides, the CDR3 is TGTGCCAGCAGCCAACGCCGCCTTAATTCACCCCTCCACTTT. Translation: CASSQRRLNSPLHF. This chain joins TRBV3-1 (or the pseudogene TRBV3-2) and TRBJ1-6; no clear D. The CDR3 has 14 amino acids. Trimming took 2 bases from V and 6 from J, leaving 8 bases between them. Germline V CDR1 and CDR2: LGHDT, YNNKEL (reference sequence).

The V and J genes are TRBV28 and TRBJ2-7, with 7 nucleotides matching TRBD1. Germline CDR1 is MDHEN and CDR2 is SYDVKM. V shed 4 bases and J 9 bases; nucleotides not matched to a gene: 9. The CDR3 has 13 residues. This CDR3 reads CASSSGQSNRQYF. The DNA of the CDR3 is TGTGCCAGCAGTTCGGGACAGAGTAACCGGCAGTACTTC.

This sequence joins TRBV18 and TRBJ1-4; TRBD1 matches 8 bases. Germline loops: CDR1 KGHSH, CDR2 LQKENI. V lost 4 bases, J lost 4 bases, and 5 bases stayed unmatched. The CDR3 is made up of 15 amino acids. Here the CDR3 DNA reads TGTGCCAGCTCACAAGGACAGGGCGATAATGAAAAACTGTTTTTT. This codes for CASSQGQGDNEKLFF.

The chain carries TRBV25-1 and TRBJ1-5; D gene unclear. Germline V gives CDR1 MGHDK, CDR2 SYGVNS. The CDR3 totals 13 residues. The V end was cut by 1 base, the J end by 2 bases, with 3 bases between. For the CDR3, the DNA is TGTGCCAGCAGTGAATCTGGCAATCAGCCCCAGCATTTT. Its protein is CASSESGNQPQHF.